A selection of T cell receptor beta chains follows, all from one sample in a study of T cell responses to AZD1222 COVID-19 vaccine. Generated by immunoSEQ multiplex PCR, the TCRdb table keeps only in-frame clones and is missing some. The table has around 140,000 clones, around 90% seen once; the top ten hold 1.5% to 2%. This specimen was peripheral blood, taken 28 days after the second AZD1222 dose. The receptor set was obtained from an adult who received the AZD1222 COVID-19 vaccine. Each CDR3 is given with its conserved first and last residue. Fields, in order: J gene, clone size, V gene, D gene, CDR3 length, CDR3 protein, CDR3 DNA. The D gene is left open where the match is weak. Expanded clones are given a class, and other clones once, few, many or no size at all.

TRBJ1-6,NA,TRBV7-8,NA,15,CASSPRGSYNSPLHF,TGTGCCAGCAGCCCCCGCGGCTCCTATAATTCACCCCTCCACTTT
TRBJ2-3,NA,TRBV5-4,TRBD1,14,CAILRQGATDTQYF,TGTGCCATTCTCCGGCAGGGGGCAACAGATACGCAGTATTTT
TRBJ2-7,many,TRBV11-2,NA,14,CASSLNWGADEQYF,TGTGCCAGCAGCTTAAACTGGGGCGCGGACGAGCAGTACTTC
TRBJ2-3,once,TRBV11-2,NA,13,CASSFSGGDTQYF,TGTGCCAGCAGCTTCAGTGGTGGTGATACGCAGTATTTT
TRBJ2-3,NA,TRBV20-1,NA,11,CSATSTDTQYF,TGCAGTGCTACTAGCACAGATACGCAGTATTTT
TRBJ2-1,NA,TRBV9,NA,15,CASSDTGYSPNEQFF,TGTGCCAGCAGCGATACAGGGTATAGCCCCAATGAGCAGTTCTTC
TRBJ1-4,once,TRBV6-5,TRBD1,16,CASSYSGGRGDEKLFF,TGTGCCAGCAGTTACTCGGGCGGCAGGGGGGATGAAAAACTGTTTTTT
TRBJ1-1,once,TRBV5-1,NA,15,CASSLGQGLNTEAFF,TGCGCCAGCAGCTTGGGGCAGGGATTAAACACTGAAGCTTTCTTT
TRBJ2-2,NA,TRBV2,NA,14,CASSGPSGTGELFF,TGTGCCAGCAGTGGGCCTTCAGGTACCGGGGAGCTGTTTTTT
TRBJ2-1,once,TRBV28,NA,13,CASSLGTQNEQFF,TGTGCCAGCAGTTTAGGTACCCAAAATGAGCAGTTCTTC
TRBJ1-5,NA,TRBV10-3,NA,13,CAISVEGHQPQHF,TGTGCCATCAGTGTCGAAGGGCATCAGCCCCAGCATTTT
TRBJ2-1,NA,TRBV9,NA,18,CASSVGILWDQLYNEQFF,TGTGCCAGCAGCGTAGGTATTTTATGGGACCAGTTATACAATGAGCAGTTCTTC
TRBJ2-5,NA,TRBV7-9,TRBD1,15,CASSPRGTGQETQYF,TGTGCCAGCAGCCCCCGGGGGACAGGGCAAGAGACCCAGTACTTC
TRBJ2-3,NA,TRBV7-9,NA,17,CASSFSRGRTSTDTQYF,TGTGCCAGCAGCTTCTCTAGAGGACGGACTAGCACAGATACGCAGTATTTT
TRBJ1-3,NA,TRBV7-2,NA,17,CASSFLRMGPIGNTIYF,TGTGCCAGCAGCTTCCTAAGGATGGGGCCAATTGGAAACACCATATATTTT
TRBJ2-5,NA,TRBV11-2,TRBD2,17,CASSFRTSGGSVETQYF,TGTGCCAGCAGCTTTCGGACTAGCGGGGGCAGCGTGGAGACCCAGTACTTC
TRBJ2-1,NA,TRBV15,NA,15,CATSTGGSSYNEQFF,TGTGCCACCAGCACAGGGGGGAGCTCCTACAATGAGCAGTTCTTC
TRBJ1-4,NA,TRBV10-2,NA,15,CASARFLQVNEKLFF,TGCGCCAGCGCCAGATTCCTTCAAGTTAATGAAAAACTGTTTTTT
TRBJ1-2,NA,TRBV6-2/TRBV6-3,NA,14,CASSYGSGLYGYTF,TGTGCCAGCAGTTACGGTAGCGGACTGTATGGCTACACCTTC
TRBJ1-5,NA,TRBV10-3,NA,15,CATSGGPSRDQPQHF,TGTGCCACCTCGGGCGGACCCTCGAGGGATCAGCCCCAGCATTTT
TRBJ1-2,NA,TRBV19,NA,13,CASRAYRTFGYTF,TGTGCCAGTAGGGCCTACCGGACTTTTGGCTACACCTTC
TRBJ1-2,NA,TRBV7-2,NA,13,CASSWGLLGGYTF,TGTGCCAGCAGCTGGGGACTCCTGGGCGGCTACACCTTC
TRBJ1-2,NA,TRBV11-2,NA,14,CASRPTPRDYGYTF,TGTGCCAGCAGACCCACCCCCCGGGACTATGGCTACACCTTC
TRBJ2-3,NA,TRBV4-1,NA,13,CASSQDLGYTQYF,TGCGCCAGCAGCCAAGATTTAGGCTATACGCAGTATTTT
TRBJ1-4,NA,TRBV7-2,NA,14,CASSSRLINEKLFF,TGTGCCAGCAGCTCCCGACTGATAAATGAAAAACTGTTTTTT
TRBJ2-1,NA,TRBV6-1,TRBD2,16,CASSENIAGGGNEQFF,TGTGCCAGCAGTGAGAACATAGCGGGAGGTGGCAATGAGCAGTTCTTC
TRBJ1-1,once,TRBV21-1,NA,18,CASSKEAPWDSIGTEAFF,TGTGCCAGCAGCAAAGAGGCTCCCTGGGACAGTATCGGGACTGAAGCTTTCTTT
TRBJ2-3,once,TRBV7-7,NA,14,CASSLSVHADTQYF,TGTGCTAGCAGCTTAAGTGTACACGCAGATACGCAGTATTTT
TRBJ2-1,NA,TRBV25-1,NA,14,CASSGVENYNEQFF,TGTGCCAGCAGTGGGGTCGAGAATTACAATGAGCAGTTCTTC
TRBJ2-3,NA,TRBV7-3,NA,16,CASSPRVGSSTDTQYF,TGTGCCAGCAGCCCGAGGGTCGGCTCTAGCACAGATACGCAGTATTTT
TRBJ2-1,NA,TRBV3-1/TRBV3-2,TRBD1,15,CASRPGQRLGNEQFF,TGTGCCAGCAGACCGGGACAGCGCTTGGGTAATGAGCAGTTCTTC
TRBJ2-7,NA,TRBV18,NA,15,CASSPRATDTYEQYF,TGTGCCAGCTCACCACGCGCGACCGATACCTACGAGCAGTACTTC
TRBJ1-5,once,TRBV28,TRBD1,19,CASTSQLGTGFLSNQPQHF,TGTGCCAGCACCTCTCAACTGGGGACAGGGTTTTTGAGCAATCAGCCCCAGCATTTT
TRBJ2-7,NA,TRBV12-3/TRBV12-4,NA,13,CASSFSNSYEQYF,TGTGCCAGCAGTTTCAGCAACTCCTACGAGCAGTACTTC
TRBJ2-5,NA,TRBV21-1,NA,15,CASSTGQGEQETQYF,TGTGCCAGCAGCACTGGACAGGGGGAACAAGAGACCCAGTACTTC
TRBJ1-5,NA,TRBV28,NA,16,CASSFWGLGGNQPQHF,TGTGCCAGCAGTTTCTGGGGGTTAGGAGGCAATCAGCCCCAGCATTTT
TRBJ2-5,NA,TRBV6-5,NA,16,CASSYWAGVLGETQYF,TGTGCCAGCAGTTACTGGGCAGGGGTGTTAGGGGAGACCCAGTACTTC
TRBJ1-1,NA,TRBV5-1,NA,14,CASSPSDPNTEAFF,TGCGCCAGCAGCCCCTCGGACCCGAACACTGAAGCTTTCTTT
TRBJ1-6,once,TRBV6-5,NA,14,CASSFDRRNSPLHF,TGTGCCAGCAGTTTCGACAGGAGAAATTCACCCCTCCACTTT
TRBJ2-3,NA,TRBV7-9,NA,15,CASSLVVLEGDTQYF,TGTGCCAGCAGCTTAGTAGTCCTGGAGGGAGATACGCAGTATTTT
TRBJ1-4,NA,TRBV4-1,NA,15,CASSQGQAFPGKLFF,TGCGCCAGCAGCCAAGGACAGGCATTTCCTGGAAAACTGTTTTTT
TRBJ2-1,NA,TRBV27,NA,13,CASRQAPVDEQFF,TGTGCCAGCAGGCAGGCCCCAGTTGACGAGCAGTTCTTC
TRBJ1-2,few,TRBV11-1,TRBD1,14,CASSSQGQGFGYTF,TGTGCCAGCAGCTCCCAGGGACAGGGTTTCGGCTACACCTTC
TRBJ2-5,NA,TRBV28,TRBD1,15,CASSLPGQGRETQYF,TGTGCCAGCAGCCTCCCGGGACAGGGACGGGAGACCCAGTACTTC
TRBJ1-5,NA,TRBV3-1/TRBV3-2,TRBD1,15,CASSQGPQGQQPQHF,TGTGCCAGCAGCCAAGGCCCACAGGGGCAACAGCCCCAGCATTTT
TRBJ1-1,NA,TRBV7-9,NA,13,CASSPIGDTEAFF,TGTGCCAGCAGCCCGATTGGGGACACTGAAGCTTTCTTT
TRBJ2-3,NA,TRBV27,NA,15,CASSLIRGVTDTQYF,TGTGCCAGCAGTTTAATTAGGGGTGTCACAGATACGCAGTATTTT
TRBJ2-7,NA,TRBV6-1,TRBD2,13,CASSELADYEQYF,TGTGCCAGCAGTGAACTAGCGGACTACGAGCAGTACTTC
TRBJ2-7,NA,TRBV4-1,NA,14,CASSQGSGPYEQYF,TGCGCCAGCAGCCAAGGCTCTGGTCCCTACGAGCAGTACTTC
TRBJ1-1,NA,TRBV6-5,NA,13,CASKRLLNTEAFF,TGTGCCAGCAAACGGTTGTTGAACACTGAAGCTTTCTTT
TRBJ1-1,NA,TRBV6-2/TRBV6-3,TRBD1,15,CASSPGTAQNTEAFF,TGTGCCAGCAGCCCCGGGACAGCGCAGAACACTGAAGCTTTCTTT
TRBJ1-3,NA,TRBV25-1,NA,14,CASSDGTTGNTIYF,TGTGCCAGCAGTGATGGGACAACTGGAAACACCATATATTTT
TRBJ2-1,NA,TRBV15,TRBD2,15,CATSTSGGSYNEQFF,TGTGCCACCTCCACTAGCGGGGGGTCCTACAATGAGCAGTTCTTC
TRBJ1-2,NA,TRBV5-6,NA,13,CASSPLGDYGYTF,TGTGCCAGCAGCCCGCTGGGGGATTATGGCTACACCTTC